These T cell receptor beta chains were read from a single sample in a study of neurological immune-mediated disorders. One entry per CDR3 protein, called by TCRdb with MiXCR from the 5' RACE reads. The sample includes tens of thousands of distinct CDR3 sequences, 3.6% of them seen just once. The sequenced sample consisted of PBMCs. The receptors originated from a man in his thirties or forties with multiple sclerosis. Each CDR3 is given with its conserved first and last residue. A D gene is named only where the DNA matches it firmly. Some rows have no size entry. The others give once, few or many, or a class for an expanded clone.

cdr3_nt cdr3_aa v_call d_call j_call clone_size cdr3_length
TGCAGTGCTAGAGGATTACAGGGGCGAGGCAATCAGCCCCAGCATTTT CSARGLQGRGNQPQHF TRBV20-1 TRBD1 TRBJ1-5 many 16
TGCAGTGCTAGCGTGTGCAGGGGAAATCAGCCCCAGCATTTT CSASVCRGNQPQHF TRBV20-1 NA TRBJ1-5 NA 14
TGCAGTGCCCCAGAGTCAACCTACAATGAGCAGTTCTTC CSAPESTYNEQFF TRBV20-1 NA TRBJ2-1 many 13
TGTGCCAGTGGGCGGACCCTGACAGATACGCAGTATTTT CASGRTLTDTQYF TRBV6-5 NA TRBJ2-3 many 13
TGTGCCAGCAGCGCGGGACAGGGGGAGGGAAATGAGCAGTTCTTC CASSAGQGEGNEQFF TRBV11-3 TRBD1 TRBJ2-1 many 15
TGTGCCAGCAGGACAACAAGAAACACCGGGGAGCTGTTTTTT CASRTTRNTGELFF TRBV12-3/TRBV12-4 NA TRBJ2-2 many 14
TGCAGTGCAGAAGCCAGGACCAACCTCAACACAGATACGCAGTATTTT CSAEARTNLNTDTQYF TRBV20-1 NA TRBJ2-3 many 16
TGCGCCAGCACCGGGGAATGGAGTACGCAGTATTTT CASTGEWSTQYF TRBV5-1 NA TRBJ2-3 many 12
TGTGCCAGCAGCTTGGATCTCGACGTGGGGACCCAGTACTTC CASSLDLDVGTQYF TRBV5-5 NA TRBJ2-5 many 14
TGTGCCAGCAGCTTAAGTAGGTCCGGGGGTTACAATGAGCAGTTCTTC CASSLSRSGGYNEQFF TRBV7-9 NA TRBJ2-1 many 16
TGTGCCAGCAGTTTAGGGGGGGAAAACAATGAGCAGTTCTTC CASSLGGENNEQFF TRBV12-3/TRBV12-4 NA TRBJ2-1 NA 14
TGTGCAAGTCGCTTTGAAAACAGGGGATTTTTCTATGGCTACACCTTC CASRFENRGFFYGYTF TRBV12-2 NA TRBJ1-2 NA 16
TGTGCCAGCTCGGGCTTAGCGGGAGGGCGTGAAGAGCAGTACTTC CASSGLAGGREEQYF TRBV18 TRBD2 TRBJ2-7 NA 15
TGCAGTGCTCTACGGGACCCAGGCGGCTATGGCTACACCTTC CSALRDPGGYGYTF TRBV20-1 NA TRBJ1-2 NA 14
TGCAGTGCTTTCCCTAGGGGCAGGATGTTTGGCTACACCTTC CSAFPRGRMFGYTF TRBV20-1 NA TRBJ1-2 many 14
TGCGCCAGCAGCTTGTTCGGGGGGAGGTCAAACAATGAGCAGTTCTTC CASSLFGGRSNNEQFF TRBV5-1 TRBD2 TRBJ2-1 many 16
TGTGCCAGCAGCCAAATGGAAGGGAACACTGAAGCTTTCTTT CASSQMEGNTEAFF TRBV14 NA TRBJ1-1 few 14
TGCAGTGCCACCCTCGGGAGCCCAAAGGGAGGAGGCTACAATGAGCAGTTCTTC CSATLGSPKGGGYNEQFF TRBV20-1 NA TRBJ2-1 many 18
TGTGCCATCAGTGAAGGGACAAATAACGAGCAGTACTTC CAISEGTNNEQYF TRBV10-3 NA TRBJ2-7 many 13
TGCGCCAGCAGTGAGACGGAAGCGAACACTGAAGCTTTCTTT CASSETEANTEAFF TRBV10-2 NA TRBJ1-1 many 14
TGCAGTGCTACTATGACTAGCGGGGGATCCGGGGAGCTGTTTTTT CSATMTSGGSGELFF TRBV20-1 TRBD2 TRBJ2-2 many 15
TGTGCCAGCAGGCCGGACAGGGGGGAAGACACTGAAGCTTTCTTT CASRPDRGEDTEAFF TRBV2 TRBD1 TRBJ1-1 many 15
TGCAGTGCTAGAGGGCTAGTCTCCTACAATGAGCAGTTCTTC CSARGLVSYNEQFF TRBV20-1 NA TRBJ2-1 many 14